This T cell receptor (beta chain) was recovered during a study of T-cell reconstitution after alpha-beta-depleted transplantation in children. Study observations and caveats: Newly generated T cells supplied most T-cell counts and diversity one year post-transplant. By about two months after transplant, alpha-beta T cells reportedly arose from several hundred graft clones that had expanded. The high TCRbeta diversity at day 60 in some patients came from surviving recipient T cells and thymic progenitors.

This clonotype has at least ten counts. The antigen is not known. The CDR3 sequence is 14 residues long. Trimming left V 4 bases short and J 8 bases short, with 17 bases between. Unique molecular identifiers were used to barcode this TCRbeta library. One entry per CDR3 protein, called by TCRdb with MiXCR from the PCR reads. The sample lists around 440,000 distinct CDR3 sequences, approximately 10% seen once, with just over 2% in the top ten. The clonotype comes from a child aged 2-15 years with inherited bone marrow failure, due to receive a stem cell transplant. This chain uses TRBV12-3 or TRBV12-4 with TRBJ1-2; D not certain. Here the sequenced sample was PBMCs, taken before TCRalphabeta/CD19-depleted stem cell transplant. CDR3 region: CASSYSPTGGGYTF. The CDR3 bases are TGTGCCAGCAGTTACTCGCCAACTGGTGGCGGCTACACCTTC.